The entry that follows covers one T cell receptor beta chain sequence. A read error is possible here, since a much larger clone lies one base away. Making TCR beta cDNA involved approximately 480 ng total RNA and a constant-region primer. It was through three nested multiplex PCR rounds of slightly modified ARM-PCR that TCR beta libraries arose. In the first two PCR rounds, TRBV1-TRBV30 forward primers were paired with a C-beta reverse primer, and each round lasted about 9 cycles. From the multiplex PCR reads, TCRdb called clonotypes with MiXCR, one entry per CDR3 protein. The sample has roughly 120,000 distinct CDR3 sequences, 60% to 75% seen once. Germline V gene data show CDR1 as MNHNS and CDR2 as SASEGT. The length of the CDR3 is 13 residues. The sample is drawn from a study of tumor-infiltrating lymphocytes in primary liver carcinoma. RNA and DNA were co-extracted from approximately 20-30 mg of unsorted bulk tissue.

Sequenced material: liver tumor tissue from sampling region 3. Subset in this sample: tumor region T3, left-lateral pole. This TCR was recovered from a woman aged 55-75 years with primary liver carcinoma and hepatitis B virus infection. The V call is TRBV6-1, the J call TRBJ1-5; perhaps TRBD1 as D (6 bases). CDR3 residues: CASGGPGNQSQHF. The CDR3 region has the DNA TGTGCCAGCGGGGGGCCGGGCAATCAGTCCCAGCATTTT.